The 28 T cell receptor beta chains given below trace back to one sample, sequenced in a study of T cells in Graves' hyperthyroidism and ophthalmopathy. RNA transcripts gave rise to amplified TCR beta CDR3 regions. The HTBI primer set served for first-round RT-PCR of the TCR CDR3. TCRdb analysed the multiplex PCR reads with MiXCR anew, one entry per CDR3 protein. The repertoire includes approximately 520,000 distinct CDR3 sequences, about 20% of them detected once, and about 26% sits in the top ten. The source material was blood. The receptors come from a man aged 18-30 years with Graves' hyperthyroidism.

In this sample, this clonotype turned up many times. The chain carries TRBV6-5 and TRBJ2-3, with D uncertain. The CDR3 covers 13 residues. Trimming left V 7 bases short and J 10 bases short, with 18 bases between. Germline lookup yields CDR1 MNHEY and CDR2 SVGAGI. DNA for the CDR3: TGTGCCAGCATTCCTCGAGGAGCCCGTGCGCAGTATTTT. Residues: CASIPRGARAQYF.

The chain couples TRBV4-2 to TRBJ2-2; D uncertain. Germline CDR1 LGHNA, CDR2 YNFKEQ. The CDR3 extends over 14 amino acids. V lost 0 bases to trimming and J lost 8 bases, with 10 bases between them. The CDR3 nucleotides read TGTGCCAGCAGCCAAGATTACGCCAGGGGGGAGCTGTTTTTT. Translating it yields CASSQDYARGELFF.

The sample holds many counts of this clonotype. The rearrangement joins TRBV28 to TRBJ1-1, with a possible D match to TRBD1 (6 bases). Trimming took 5 bases from V and 7 from J, leaving 17 bases between them. CDR1 is MDHEN, CDR2 SYDVKM, per germline. The CDR3 has 14 residues. The CDR3 loop reads CASSRTAYGFEAFF. The CDR3 nucleotides read TGTGCCAGCAGTAGGACAGCGTACGGCTTTGAAGCTTTCTTT.

This clonotype was seen repeatedly, ten times or more. The J gene is TRBJ2-2, the V gene TRBV19, with D possibly matching TRBD1 (5 bases). CDR1 and CDR2 (germline): LNHDA, SQIVND (reference sequence). V gave up 5 bases and J gave up 4 bases, with 14 bases separating them. This CDR3 has 15 residues. CDR3 sequence reads: CASSFLTVSTGELFF. The CDR3 region has the DNA TGTGCCAGTAGTTTTCTGACAGTATCCACCGGGGAGCTGTTTTTT.

This clonotype was recorded at least ten times. This rearrangement joins TRBV19 to TRBJ2-5, with TRBD2 identical over 7 bases. This CDR3 region has 11 residues. Trimming took 9 bases from V and 2 from J; bases not matched to a gene: 0. Germline V gene data show CDR1 as LNHDA and CDR2 as SQIVND (reference sequence). CDR3 coding DNA: TGTGCCAGCGGGGGGCAAGAGACCCAGTACTTC. Residues: CASGGQETQYF.

The table lists this clonotype with many counts. This rearrangement joins TRBV5-1 to TRBJ2-2, with D possibly being TRBD1 (6 bases). The V and J ends lost 4 bases and 6 bases respectively, with 19 bases between them. Germline V gene lookup returns CDR1 SGHRS and CDR2 YFSETQ. CDR3 length: 16 amino acids. This CDR3 reads CASSLTSQGNAGELFF. The CDR3 coding sequence is TGCGCCAGCAGCCTAACTTCACAGGGAAACGCCGGGGAGCTGTTTTTT.

This clonotype has ten or more counts. The V and J genes are TRBV2 and TRBJ1-5; 8 nucleotides align to TRBD1. Per the germline V gene, CDR1 is SNHLY and CDR2 is FYNNEI. V shed 5 bases, J shed 6 bases, and the junction held 9 bases outside the gene matches. The CDR3 sequence is 15 residues long. This CDR3 is CASSSWTGKPQPQHF. The CDR3 nucleotides read TGTGCCAGCAGTTCTTGGACAGGGAAACCTCAGCCCCAGCATTTT.

This chain links TRBV9 with TRBJ2-2, with 9 bases that match TRBD2. This CDR3 region has 17 residues. J gave up 4 bases and V 4 bases, and 11 bases lay outside the gene matches. CDR1 is SGDLS and CDR2 is YYNGEE in the germline V gene. The CDR3 nucleotides read TGTGCCAGCAGCTCCAAGGGCGCGGGGGGGGGCACCGGGGAGCTGTTTTTT. Its translation is CASSSKGAGGGTGELFF. Using reference TRBV9 and TRBJ2-2 for the parts outside the CDR3, the full variable domain is DSGVTQTPKHLITATGQRVTLRCSPRSGDLSVYWYQQSLDQGLQFLIQYYNGEERAKGNILERFSAQQFPDLHSELNLSSLELGDSALYFCASSSKGAGGGTGELFFGEGSRLTVL.

The rearrangement links TRBV20-1 to TRBJ1-2; D remains unclear. The CDR3 length is 13 residues. Trimming took 5 bases from V and 2 from J, leaving 12 bases between them. Per germline, CDR1 DFQATT and CDR2 SNEGSKA (reference sequence). CDR3 bases: TGCAGTGCTTTTGTCACACAGAACTATGGCTACACCTTC. Protein sequence: CSAFVTQNYGYTF.

This chain connects TRBV11-2 to TRBJ1-1; 7 bases match TRBD1. The CDR3 is 15 residues long. The J segment lost 2 bases and the V segment lost 5 bases, leaving 8 bases of the junction unmatched. CDR1 is SGHAT, CDR2 FQNNGV, per germline. CDR3: CASSQEQGRNTEAFF. Here the CDR3 DNA reads TGTGCCAGCAGCCAAGAACAGGGGCGTAACACTGAAGCTTTCTTT.

This chain uses TRBV11-1 with TRBJ1-1; unclear D gene. This CDR3 is built from 14 residues. The germline V gene encodes CDR1 SGHAT and CDR2 FQDESV (reference sequence). Trimming stripped 7 bases from V and 0 bases from J, with 12 bases between. CDR3 amino acids: CASTLRAVNTEAFF. The DNA of the CDR3 is TGTGCCAGCACCCTCCGGGCGGTGAACACTGAAGCTTTCTTT. The full variable domain, completed using reference TRBV11-1 and TRBJ1-1, is EAEVAQSPRYKITEKSQAVAFWCDPISGHATLYWYRQILGQGPELLVQFQDESVVDDSQLPKDRFSAERLKGVDSTLKIQPAELGDSAMYLCASTLRAVNTEAFFGQGTRLTVV.

This clonotype was detected many times. The chain uses TRBV6-2 or TRBV6-3 and TRBJ2-5; D not certain. Trimming left V 0 bases short and J 4 bases short, with 6 bases between. Germline V gene data show CDR1 as MNHEY and CDR2 as SVGEGT. The CDR3 loop spans 13 amino acids. In DNA, the CDR3 is TGTGCCAGCAGTTACTCGACCTCAGAGACCCAGTACTTC. It is translated as CASSYSTSETQYF.

This clonotype occurred many times. The chain couples TRBV19 to TRBJ1-1, with D possibly being TRBD1 (5 bases). The ends were cut back, 8 bases at V and 5 bases at J, with 18 bases in the middle. This CDR3 is 14 amino acids long. Germline V gives CDR1 LNHDA, CDR2 SQIVND (reference sequence). The CDR3 region has the DNA TGTGCCAGTCGGCCAACGGGGGGTCGAACTGAAGCTTTCTTT. It specifies CASRPTGGRTEAFF.

There are a few counts of this clonotype. The genes are TRBV19 and TRBJ1-1; tentative D call: TRBD1 (5 bases). Germline V gene data show CDR1 as LNHDA and CDR2 as SQIVND (reference sequence). The CDR3 runs 13 residues. With 7 bases removed from V and 1 base from J, the gap between germline ends came to 10 bases. DNA of the CDR3: TGTGCCAGTAACAAGGGGAGGAACACTGAAGCTTTCTTT. It is translated as CASNKGRNTEAFF.

This clonotype was observed many times. The chain joins TRBV30 to TRBJ1-1; 9 positions agree with TRBD1. The V gene end was trimmed by 2 bases and the J gene end by 5 bases; junction bases not matched to a gene: 3. The CDR3 totals 13 residues. Germline lookup yields CDR1 GTSNPN and CDR2 SVGIG (reference sequence). In nucleotides, the CDR3 is TGTGCCTGGAGTTGGACAGGGGAGACTGAAGCTTTCTTT. It yields the protein CAWSWTGETEAFF.

In its sample, this clonotype was seen many times. The chain has TRBV12-3 or TRBV12-4 and TRBJ2-2, with D unclear. The germline V and J ends were trimmed by 10 bases and 8 bases, with 11 bases remaining between them. This CDR3 is 11 amino acids long. The CDR3 coding sequence is TGTGCCACTACTCGCTGGGGGGAGCTGTTTTTT. This sequence encodes CATTRWGELFF.

This clonotype was picked up many times. The rearrangement joins TRBV9 to TRBJ1-1; tentatively, D is TRBD1 (5 bases). Trimming stripped 3 bases from V and 6 bases from J, with 18 bases between. Germline V lookup: CDR1 SGDLS, CDR2 YYNGEE. The CDR3 covers 15 residues. DNA for the CDR3: TGTGCCAGCAGCGGGGGAGGGACGCCTAACGCTGAAGCTTTCTTT. It specifies CASSGGGTPNAEAFF.

This clonotype has a count of ten or more. CDR3 coding DNA: TGTGCCAGCAGTTCCCGGGACAGGGGGAGGTCGGAGTATGGCTACACCTTC. Translated: CASSSRDRGRSEYGYTF. This chain joins TRBV11-2 and TRBJ1-2, with 11 positions matching TRBD1. Trimming cost V 6 bases and J 5 bases; bases outside gene matches: 14. The CDR3 has 17 residues. Germline CDR1 reads SGHAT; CDR2 reads FQNNGV.

This clonotype was seen at least ten times. The rearrangement links TRBV5-1 to TRBJ1-1; a possible D gene is TRBD1 (5 bases). Trimming left V 0 bases short and J 0 bases short, with 15 bases between. Germline values: CDR1 SGHRS, CDR2 YFSETQ. CDR3 size: 17 residues. CDR3 nucleotides: TGCGCCAGCAGCTTGGTGTCAGGGTACGAATTGAACACTGAAGCTTTCTTT. Translating gives CASSLVSGYELNTEAFF.

Of note for this clonotype: One base away lies a much larger clone, so this may be a sequencing read error. The CDR3 is CASSLSRGHYEQYF. CDR3 nucleotides: TGTGCCAGCAGTTTAAGCAGGGGGCACTACGAGCAGTACTTC. The chain has TRBV12-3 or TRBV12-4 and TRBJ2-7; 8 bases are shared with TRBD1. After removal of 2 bases from V and 3 bases from J, the junction contained 3 bases not matched to a gene. CDR3 length: 14 residues.

At least ten counts were recorded for this clonotype. This chain links TRBV20-1 with TRBJ2-7, with unresolved D. The CDR3 has 13 residues. Germline CDR1 DFQATT, CDR2 SNEGSKA (reference sequence). The ends were cut back, 4 bases at V and 1 base at J, with 11 bases in the middle. This CDR3 is CSATPTGSYEQYF. For the CDR3, the DNA is TGCAGTGCTACCCCGACTGGATCCTACGAGCAGTACTTC.

A word on this clonotype: A much more abundant neighbour one base away suggests this may be a read error. The gene calls are TRBV11-2 and TRBJ2-4; weak D call: TRBD2 (5 bases). The CDR3 totals 16 residues. Germline CDR1 SGHAT, CDR2 FQNNGV. The CDR3 DNA follows: TGTGCCAGCAGCTCAGAGAATCTGCTAGCCAAAAACATTAAGTACTTC. Translating it yields CASSSENLLAKNIKYF.

This clonotype was observed many times. CDR3 DNA sequence: TGTGCTAGTGGTTTGGTAGCCTGGGGTAACACCATATATTTT. Translated: CASGLVAWGNTIYF. The chain joins TRBV12-5 to TRBJ1-3; unclear D gene. There are 14 residues in the CDR3. Trimming left V 0 bases short and J 7 bases short, with 10 bases between. Germline V gene lookup returns CDR1 LGHNT and CDR2 FRNRAP.

This clonotype was seen repeatedly, ten times or more. V gene TRBV6-2 or TRBV6-3 combines with J gene TRBJ1-1, with 7 positions matching TRBD1. Germline V gives CDR1 MNHEY, CDR2 SVGEGT. CDR3 length: 14 amino acids. Trimming took 5 bases from V and 4 from J; bases not matched to a gene: 7. The DNA of the CDR3 is TGTGCCAGCAGTCAGACAGGGTTGGGCACTGAAGCTTTCTTT. Translated: CASSQTGLGTEAFF.

This chain uses TRBV7-9 with TRBJ1-6; D not resolved. The CDR3 is made up of 13 amino acids. Germline V gene sequence: CDR1 SEHNR, CDR2 FQNEAQ (reference sequence). Trimming removed 4 bases from V and 6 bases from J, with 7 bases in between. CDR3 amino acids: CASSSATNSPLHF. The CDR3 DNA sequence: TGTGCCAGCAGCTCAGCTACTAATTCACCCCTCCACTTT.

The table lists this clonotype with many counts. The chain couples TRBV6-5 to TRBJ1-1; D not certain. V shed 10 bases and J shed 0 bases, with 15 bases lying between them. CDR3 length: 14 amino acids. CDR1 and CDR2 (germline): MNHEY, SVGAGI. The CDR3 reads CATSRESLNTEAFF. The CDR3 coding sequence is TGTGCCACCTCAAGGGAGTCCTTGAACACTGAAGCTTTCTTT.

This clonotype was seen repeatedly, ten times or more. The CDR3 nucleotides are TGTGCCGGCACTCCCGTGGACAGGCCCACTGAAGCTTTCTTT. It encodes CAGTPVDRPTEAFF. V usage is TRBV27 and J usage is TRBJ1-1; 7 bases agree with TRBD1. The germline CDR1 and CDR2 sequences are MNHEY and SMNVEV (reference sequence). Trimming took 11 bases from V and 4 from J; bases not matched to a gene: 13. This CDR3 has 14 amino acids.

This chain connects TRBV28 to TRBJ1-1, with 7 bases that match TRBD1. Germline CDR1 is MDHEN and CDR2 is SYDVKM. V shed 4 bases, J shed 10 bases, and the junction held 18 bases outside the gene matches. The CDR3 contains 16 residues. As DNA, the CDR3 is TGTGCCAGCAGTTACTCCTACATGGAGGGGGCGCGGGCAGCTTTCTTT. Protein product: CASSYSYMEGARAAFF.